These 23 T cell receptor beta chains came from one sample sequenced in a study of blood T cell repertoires in COVID-19. Assay: immunoSEQ multiplex PCR; the TCRdb copy retains only in-frame clones and omits some. The table has about 16,000 clones, 85% to 90% seen once; the top ten hold 30% to 35%. The source material was peripheral blood. The receptors come from a woman older than 75 with COVID-19, enrolled during active disease.

The V gene is TRBV18, the J gene TRBJ2-5, with D perhaps TRBD2 (5 bases). Germline values: CDR1 KGHSH, CDR2 LQKENI. This CDR3 has 14 residues. V lost 5 bases to trimming and J lost 2 bases, with 12 bases between them. The CDR3 coding sequence is TGTGCCAGCTCATTGGGGAGTTCTCAAGAGACCCAGTACTTC. Translation: CASSLGSSQETQYF.

The chain is built from TRBV5-5 and TRBJ2-3, with D unclear. The CDR3 length is 12 residues. The ends were cut back, 0 bases at V and 5 bases at J, with 4 bases in the middle. Germline V gene sequence: CDR1 SGHKS, CDR2 YYEKEE (reference sequence). For the CDR3, the DNA is TGTGCCAGCAGCTTGGCCGGAGATACGCAGTATTTT. Amino acids: CASSLAGDTQYF.

The chain joins TRBV3-1 (or the pseudogene TRBV3-2) to TRBJ2-2, with D possibly being TRBD1 (5 bases). Germline values: CDR1 LGHDT, CDR2 YNNKEL (reference sequence). This CDR3 has 16 residues. Trimming stripped 3 bases from V and 4 bases from J, with 15 bases between. CDR3 sequence (DNA): TGTGCCAGCAGCCACCCTAGGGGCTCCCGCACCGGGGAGCTGTTTTTT. Translating it yields CASSHPRGSRTGELFF.

This clone was detected once. This chain joins TRBV11-2 and TRBJ2-1; 7 bases map to TRBD2. The V gene end was trimmed by 3 bases and the J gene end by 5 bases; junction bases not matched to a gene: 10. There are 16 residues in the CDR3. CDR1 SGHAT and CDR2 FQNNGV come from the germline V gene. CDR3 region: CASSFYSGGRDNEQFF. CDR3 sequence (DNA): TGTGCCAGCAGCTTTTATTCGGGAGGCCGGGACAATGAGCAGTTCTTC. Full variable domain (missing parts from reference TRBV11-2 and TRBJ2-1): EAGVAQSPRYKIIEKRQSVAFWCNPISGHATLYWYQQILGQGPKLLIQFQNNGVVDDSQLPKDRFSAERLKGVDSTLKIQPAKLEDSAVYLCASSFYSGGRDNEQFFGPGTRLTVL.

This chain connects TRBV28 to TRBJ1-5, with 7 bases aligning to TRBD1. The ends lost 5 bases at V and 2 bases at J; junction bases unmatched: 9. Germline V gene data show CDR1 as MDHEN and CDR2 as SYDVKM. The length of the CDR3 is 16 residues. CDR3: CASSAHRGRGNQPQHF. The CDR3, as DNA: TGTGCCAGCAGTGCCCACAGGGGCAGGGGCAATCAGCCCCAGCATTTT.

The chain recombines TRBV5-1 with TRBJ2-5, with 9 nucleotides matching TRBD2. This CDR3 comprises 14 residues. Germline V gene lookup returns CDR1 SGHRS and CDR2 YFSETQ. Trimming removed 4 bases from V and 5 bases from J; junction bases left unmatched: 6. In nucleotides, the CDR3 is TGCGCCAGCAGCGATAGCGGGAGCGGCGAGACCCAGTACTTC. Protein sequence: CASSDSGSGETQYF.

This rearrangement joins TRBV27 to TRBJ2-7; 9 positions match TRBD1. CDR3 size: 14 residues. V lost 7 bases and J lost 2; bases outside the gene matches: 6. Germline CDR1 and CDR2: MNHEY and SMNVEV (reference sequence). The CDR3 bases are TGTGCCAGCACCTCAAGGACAGGGGCCTACGAGCAGTACTTC. Its translation is CASTSRTGAYEQYF.

The rearrangement links TRBV27 to TRBJ1-1; D gene unclear. In germline, CDR1 is MNHEY, CDR2 SMNVEV (reference sequence). This CDR3 contains 13 residues. With 4 bases removed from V and 8 bases from J, the gap between germline ends came to 14 bases. CDR3 coding DNA: TGTGCCAGCAGTTCCCCCCCCTTGTTCGAAGCTTTCTTT. Protein: CASSSPPLFEAFF.

The V and J genes are TRBV5-6 and TRBJ2-7; D perhaps matches TRBD2 (5 bases). V lost 0 bases, J lost 3 bases, and 7 bases lay in between. The CDR3 has 13 amino acids. Germline V gene lookup returns CDR1 SGHDT and CDR2 YYEEEE. The CDR3 sequence is CASSLESGYEQYF. The DNA for the CDR3 is TGTGCCAGCAGCTTGGAGAGCGGCTACGAGCAGTACTTC. Supplemented by reference TRBV5-6 and TRBJ2-7, the full variable domain reads DAGVTQSPTHLIKTRGQQVTLRCSPKSGHDTVSWYQQALGQGPQFIFQYYEEEERQRGNFPDRFSGHQFPNYSSELNVNALLLGDSALYLCASSLESGYEQYFGPGTRLTVT.

This clone has just one count. The chain uses TRBV24-1 and TRBJ1-5; 7 bases are shared with TRBD1. The CDR3 extends over 16 amino acids. Germline V gene sequence: CDR1 KGHDR, CDR2 SFDVKD. The J segment lost 3 bases and the V segment lost 4 bases, leaving 8 bases of the junction unmatched. In DNA, the CDR3 is TGTGCCACCAGTGACTCCCGACAGGGACCCAATCAGCCCCAGCATTTT. It translates to CATSDSRQGPNQPQHF.

The chain is built from TRBV7-2 and TRBJ1-1; maybe TRBD1 (6 bases). This CDR3 comprises 15 residues. CDR1 and CDR2 from the germline V gene are SGHTA and FQGNSA. Trimming left V 0 bases short and J 4 bases short, with 12 bases between. CDR3 sequence: CASSLAAQGTTEAFF. The CDR3 nucleotides are TGTGCCAGCAGCTTAGCGGCGCAGGGGACCACTGAAGCTTTCTTT.

The chain combines TRBV27 with TRBJ2-1; a possible D gene is TRBD2 (6 bases). In germline, CDR1 is MNHEY, CDR2 SMNVEV (reference sequence). CDR3 length: 14 residues. V lost 3 bases, J lost 2 bases, and 8 bases lay in between. This CDR3 is CASSLEGTYNEQFF. The DNA of the CDR3 is TGTGCCAGCAGTTTGGAGGGAACCTACAATGAGCAGTTCTTC.

This chain uses TRBV3-1 (or the pseudogene TRBV3-2) with TRBJ1-2, with a possible D match to TRBD1 (5 bases). Germline CDR1 is LGHDT and CDR2 is YNNKEL (reference sequence). V was clipped by 1 base and J by 0 bases, with 6 bases between them. The CDR3 runs 14 residues. The CDR3 DNA is TGTGCCAGCAGCCAAGTCAGGGCTAACTATGGCTACACCTTC. Translated: CASSQVRANYGYTF.

The chain links TRBV6-2 or TRBV6-3 to TRBJ2-1; D is possibly TRBD2 (5 bases). The CDR3 is 14 residues long. CDR1 is MNHEY and CDR2 is SVGEGT in the germline V gene. V gave up 2 bases and J gave up 9 bases, with 14 bases separating them. DNA of the CDR3: TGTGCCAGCAGTTACAATATGGGAGAGGGTGAGCAGTTCTTC. This sequence encodes CASSYNMGEGEQFF.

This chain links TRBV7-3 with TRBJ2-2, with 7 bases identical to TRBD1. The V segment lost 4 bases and the J segment 3 bases; nucleotides outside the gene matches: 14. Germline V lookup: CDR1 SGHTA, CDR2 FQGTGA. The CDR3 totals 18 residues. As DNA, the CDR3 is TGTGCCAGCAGCTCCGACTCCCGGGACAGCGTTCACACCGGGGAGCTGTTTTTT. Protein: CASSSDSRDSVHTGELFF.

The chain employs TRBV10-1 and TRBJ2-7; D might be TRBD1 (7 bases). The CDR3 has 18 amino acids. CDR1 is WNHNN and CDR2 is SYGVQD in the germline V gene (reference sequence). V shed 0 bases and J shed 2 bases, with 20 bases lying between them. The CDR3 DNA sequence: TGCGCCAGCAGTGAGTCAGGCCCTCGGCAGGGGGGTACCTACGAGCAGTACTTC. Translating gives CASSESGPRQGGTYEQYF.

The gene calls are TRBV20-1 and TRBJ2-5; no firm D call. This CDR3 is 11 amino acids long. Germline V CDR1 and CDR2: DFQATT, SNEGSKA (reference sequence). The CDR3 nucleotides read TGCAGCCCCCACGCGCAAGAGACCCAGTACTTC. This sequence encodes CSPHAQETQYF.

The V gene is TRBV27, the J gene TRBJ2-4; D remains unclear. Germline loops: CDR1 MNHEY, CDR2 SMNVEV (reference sequence). The V and J ends lost 1 base and 2 bases respectively, with 15 bases between them. CDR3 size: 17 residues. The DNA for the CDR3 is TGTGCCAGCAGTTTATTTGCGGCACCCTTGACCAAAAACATTCAGTACTTC. Amino acid sequence: CASSLFAAPLTKNIQYF.

The genes are TRBV2 and TRBJ2-3, with TRBD1 matching 7 bases. V shed 5 bases and J 0 bases; nucleotides not matched to a gene: 5. Germline CDR1 SNHLY, CDR2 FYNNEI. This CDR3 has 15 amino acids. The CDR3 spells CASSQTGPSTDTQYF. In DNA form, the CDR3 reads TGTGCCAGCAGTCAGACAGGGCCCAGCACAGATACGCAGTATTTT.

The chain recombines TRBV18 with TRBJ2-6; TRBD1 matches at 9 bases. Trimming cost V 2 bases and J 0 bases; bases outside gene matches: 2. Per germline, CDR1 KGHSH and CDR2 LQKENI. The CDR3 consists of 17 residues. CDR3 protein: CASSPRDRDSGANVLTF. The CDR3 coding sequence is TGTGCCAGCTCACCAAGGGACAGGGACTCTGGGGCCAACGTCCTGACTTTC.

The J gene is TRBJ2-5, the V gene TRBV20-1; perhaps TRBD2 as D (5 bases). The germline gives CDR1 DFQATT, CDR2 SNEGSKA (reference sequence). This CDR3 spans 11 amino acids. Trimming removed 6 bases from V and 5 bases from J, with 10 bases in between. The DNA of the CDR3 is TGCAGTGCCCCTTGGAGGGAGACCCAGTACTTC. Translating gives CSAPWRETQYF.

The CDR3, as DNA: TGTGCCAGCAGCTACGGACTAGCGGTCCAAGAGACCCAGTACTTC. It codes for CASSYGLAVQETQYF. This sequence joins TRBV7-9 and TRBJ2-5, with 10 bases aligning to TRBD2. Per the germline V gene, CDR1 is SEHNR and CDR2 is FQNEAQ (reference sequence). V lost 4 bases, J lost 1 base, and 3 bases stayed unmatched. The CDR3 runs to 15 residues.

This chain joins TRBV2 and TRBJ2-7; D unresolved. Germline CDR1 and CDR2: SNHLY and FYNNEI. This CDR3 spans 12 amino acids. The V and J ends lost 5 bases and 4 bases respectively, with 9 bases between them. CDR3 residues: CASSPTDYEQYF. The CDR3 coding sequence is TGTGCCAGCAGTCCGACTGATTACGAGCAGTACTTC.